This TCR beta chain was identified during a study of cytomegalovirus exposure and HLA in healthy donors. Study-level points and caveats: A few CMV-associated chains proved CMV antigen-specific in vitro.

The germline V gene has CDR1 DFQATT and CDR2 SNEGSKA (reference sequence). The CDR3 spans 11 residues. Using immunoSEQ multiplex PCR, the repertoire was profiled, and TCRdb retains in-frame clones only, with some absent. The sample lists about 220,000 clones; approximately 80% were seen once. As to this clone: The antigen remains undetermined.

The J gene is TRBJ1-2, the V gene TRBV20-1; 7 bases fit TRBD1. Sequencing was done on a sample of PBMCs. The TCR was taken from a woman aged 25-40 years in good health and CMV-seropositive. The CDR3 sequence is CSAYRGYGYTF. As DNA, the CDR3 is TGCAGCGCTTACAGGGGCTATGGCTACACCTTC.